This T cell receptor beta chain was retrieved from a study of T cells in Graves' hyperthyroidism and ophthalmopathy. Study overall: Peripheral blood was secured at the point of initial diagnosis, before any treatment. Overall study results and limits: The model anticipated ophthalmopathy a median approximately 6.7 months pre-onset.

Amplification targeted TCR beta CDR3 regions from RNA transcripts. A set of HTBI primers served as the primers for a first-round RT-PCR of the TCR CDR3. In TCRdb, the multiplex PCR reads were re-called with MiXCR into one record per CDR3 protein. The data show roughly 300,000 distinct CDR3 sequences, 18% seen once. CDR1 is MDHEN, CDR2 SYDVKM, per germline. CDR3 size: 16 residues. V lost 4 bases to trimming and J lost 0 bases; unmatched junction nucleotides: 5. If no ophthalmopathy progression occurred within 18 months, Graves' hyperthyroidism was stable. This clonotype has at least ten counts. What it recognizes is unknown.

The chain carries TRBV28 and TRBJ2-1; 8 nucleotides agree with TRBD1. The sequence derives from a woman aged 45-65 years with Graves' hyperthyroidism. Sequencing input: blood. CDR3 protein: CASSSSGGGSYNEQFF. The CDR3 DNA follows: TGTGCCAGCAGTTCGTCAGGGGGCGGCTCCTACAATGAGCAGTTCTTC. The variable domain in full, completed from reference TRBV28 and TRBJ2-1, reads DVKVTQSSRYLVKRTGEKVFLECVQDMDHENMFWYRQDPGLGLRLIYFSYDVKMKEKGDIPEGYSVSREKKERFSLILESASTNQTSMYLCASSSSGGGSYNEQFFGPGTRLTVL.